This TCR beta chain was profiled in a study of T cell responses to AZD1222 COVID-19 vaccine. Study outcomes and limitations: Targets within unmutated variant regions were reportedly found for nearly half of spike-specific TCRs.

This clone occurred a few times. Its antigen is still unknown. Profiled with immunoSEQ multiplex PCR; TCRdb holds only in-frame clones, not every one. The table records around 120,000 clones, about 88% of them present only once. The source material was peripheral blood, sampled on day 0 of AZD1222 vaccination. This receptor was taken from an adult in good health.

The CDR3 region has the DNA TGTGCCAGCAGCTTAGTTGGGCCGGGGGACACTGAAGCTTTCTTT. Residues: CASSLVGPGDTEAFF. This chain joins TRBV7-2 and TRBJ1-1, with a tentative D call TRBD1 (5 bases). CDR1 and CDR2 from the germline V gene are SGHTA and FQGNSA. V was shortened by 1 base and J by 3 bases, with 12 bases between the two germline ends. This CDR3 spans 15 amino acids. The variable domain in full, completed from reference TRBV7-2 and TRBJ1-1, reads GAGVSQSPSNKVTEKGKDVELRCDPISGHTALYWYRQSLGQGLEFLIYFQGNSAPDKSGLPSDRFSAERTGGSVSTLTIQRTQQEDSAVYLCASSLVGPGDTEAFFGQGTRLTVV.